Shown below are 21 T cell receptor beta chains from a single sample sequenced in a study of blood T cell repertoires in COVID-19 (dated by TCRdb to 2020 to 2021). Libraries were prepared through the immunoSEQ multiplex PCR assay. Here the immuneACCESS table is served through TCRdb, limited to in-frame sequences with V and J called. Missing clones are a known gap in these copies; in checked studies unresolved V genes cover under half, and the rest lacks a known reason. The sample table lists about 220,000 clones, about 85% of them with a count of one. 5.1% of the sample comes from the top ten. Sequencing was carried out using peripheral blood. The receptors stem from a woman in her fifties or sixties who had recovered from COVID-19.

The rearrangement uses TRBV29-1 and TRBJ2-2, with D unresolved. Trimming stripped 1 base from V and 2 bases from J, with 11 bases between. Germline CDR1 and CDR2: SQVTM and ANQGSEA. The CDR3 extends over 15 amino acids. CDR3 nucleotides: TGCAGCGTTGAAGTTTTCCAGGCCAACACCGGGGAGCTGTTTTTT. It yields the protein CSVEVFQANTGELFF.

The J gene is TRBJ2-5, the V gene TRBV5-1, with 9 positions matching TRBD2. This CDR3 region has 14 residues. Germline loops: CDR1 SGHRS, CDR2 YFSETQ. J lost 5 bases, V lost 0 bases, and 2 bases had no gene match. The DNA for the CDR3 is TGCGCCAGCAGCTTGGAAGCGGGGGGTGAGACCCAGTACTTC. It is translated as CASSLEAGGETQYF. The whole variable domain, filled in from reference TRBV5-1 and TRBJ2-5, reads KAGVTQTPRYLIKTRGQQVTLSCSPISGHRSVSWYQQTPGQGLQFLFEYFSETQRNKGNFPGRFSGRQFSNSRSEMNVSTLELGDSALYLCASSLEAGGETQYFGPGTRLLVL.

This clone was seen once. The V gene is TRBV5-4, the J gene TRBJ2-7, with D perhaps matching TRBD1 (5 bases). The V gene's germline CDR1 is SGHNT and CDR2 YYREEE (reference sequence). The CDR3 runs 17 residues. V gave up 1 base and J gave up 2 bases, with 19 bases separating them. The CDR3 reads CASSLKRPWGPPYEQYF. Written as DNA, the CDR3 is TGTGCCAGCAGCTTGAAGAGGCCGTGGGGCCCACCCTACGAGCAGTACTTC.

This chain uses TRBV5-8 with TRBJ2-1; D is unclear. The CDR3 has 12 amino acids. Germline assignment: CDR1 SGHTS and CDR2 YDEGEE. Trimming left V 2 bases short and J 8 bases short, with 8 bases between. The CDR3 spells CASSLLYYEQFF. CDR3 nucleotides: TGTGCCAGCAGCTTACTGTATTATGAGCAGTTCTTC.

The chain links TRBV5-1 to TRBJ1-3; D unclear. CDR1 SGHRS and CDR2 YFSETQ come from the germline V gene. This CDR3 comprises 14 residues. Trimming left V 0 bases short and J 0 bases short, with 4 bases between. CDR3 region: CASSLGSSGNTIYF. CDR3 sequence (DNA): TGCGCCAGCAGCTTGGGGAGCTCTGGAAACACCATATATTTT. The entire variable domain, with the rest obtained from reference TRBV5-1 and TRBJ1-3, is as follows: KAGVTQTPRYLIKTRGQQVTLSCSPISGHRSVSWYQQTPGQGLQFLFEYFSETQRNKGNFPGRFSGRQFSNSRSEMNVSTLELGDSALYLCASSLGSSGNTIYFGEGSWLTVV.

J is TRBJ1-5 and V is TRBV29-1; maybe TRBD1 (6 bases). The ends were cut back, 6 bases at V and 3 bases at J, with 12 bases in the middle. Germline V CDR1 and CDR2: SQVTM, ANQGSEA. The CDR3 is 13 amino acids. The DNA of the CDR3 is TGCAGCGTCGCACAGGGTTTCAATCAGCCCCAGCATTTT. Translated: CSVAQGFNQPQHF.

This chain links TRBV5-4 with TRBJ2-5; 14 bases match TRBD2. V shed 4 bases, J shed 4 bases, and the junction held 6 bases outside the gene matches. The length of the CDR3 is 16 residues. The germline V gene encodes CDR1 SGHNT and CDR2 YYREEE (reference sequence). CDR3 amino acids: CASSPTSGGGRETQYF. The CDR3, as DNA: TGTGCCAGCAGCCCGACTAGCGGGGGGGGTCGAGAGACCCAGTACTTC.

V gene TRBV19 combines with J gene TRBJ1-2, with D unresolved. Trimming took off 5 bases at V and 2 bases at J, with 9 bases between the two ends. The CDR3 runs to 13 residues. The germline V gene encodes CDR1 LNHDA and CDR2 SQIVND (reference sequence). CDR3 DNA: TGTGCCAGTAGTCCCCAGCGGAACTATGGCTACACCTTC. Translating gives CASSPQRNYGYTF.

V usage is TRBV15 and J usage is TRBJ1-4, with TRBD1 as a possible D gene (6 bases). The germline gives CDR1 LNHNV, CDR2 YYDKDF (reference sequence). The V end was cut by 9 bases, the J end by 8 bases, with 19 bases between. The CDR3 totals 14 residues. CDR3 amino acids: CATATGRGGEKLFF. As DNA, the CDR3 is TGTGCCACGGCAACAGGGAGGGGTGGGGAAAAACTGTTTTTT.

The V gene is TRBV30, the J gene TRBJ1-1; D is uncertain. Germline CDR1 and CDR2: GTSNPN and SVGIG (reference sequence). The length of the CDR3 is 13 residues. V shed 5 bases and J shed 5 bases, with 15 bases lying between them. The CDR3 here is CAWLRPLRTEAFF. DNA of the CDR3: TGTGCCTGGCTCAGGCCGCTCAGGACTGAAGCTTTCTTT.

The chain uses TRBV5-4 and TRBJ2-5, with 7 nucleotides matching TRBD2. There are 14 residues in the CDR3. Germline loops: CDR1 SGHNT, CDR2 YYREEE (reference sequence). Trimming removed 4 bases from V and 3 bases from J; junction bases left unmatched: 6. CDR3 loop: CASSRGVSEETQYF. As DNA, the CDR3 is TGTGCCAGCAGCCGGGGGGTTAGTGAAGAGACCCAGTACTTC.

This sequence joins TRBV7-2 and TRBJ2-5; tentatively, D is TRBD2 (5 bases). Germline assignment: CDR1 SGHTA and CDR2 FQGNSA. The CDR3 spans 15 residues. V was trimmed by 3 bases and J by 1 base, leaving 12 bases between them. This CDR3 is CASSFSAGTQETQYF. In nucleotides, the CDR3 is TGTGCCAGCAGCTTCTCCGCGGGTACCCAAGAGACCCAGTACTTC. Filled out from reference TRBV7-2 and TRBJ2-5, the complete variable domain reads GAGVSQSPSNKVTEKGKDVELRCDPISGHTALYWYRQSLGQGLEFLIYFQGNSAPDKSGLPSDRFSAERTGGSVSTLTIQRTQQEDSAVYLCASSFSAGTQETQYFGPGTRLLVL.

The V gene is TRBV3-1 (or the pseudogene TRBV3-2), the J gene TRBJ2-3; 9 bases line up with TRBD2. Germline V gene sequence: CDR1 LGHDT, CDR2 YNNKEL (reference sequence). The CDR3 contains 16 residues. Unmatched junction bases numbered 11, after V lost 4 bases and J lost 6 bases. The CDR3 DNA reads TGTGCCAGCAGCCTCGGCAATAGCGGGGGTTCGGATACGCAGTATTTT. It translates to CASSLGNSGGSDTQYF.

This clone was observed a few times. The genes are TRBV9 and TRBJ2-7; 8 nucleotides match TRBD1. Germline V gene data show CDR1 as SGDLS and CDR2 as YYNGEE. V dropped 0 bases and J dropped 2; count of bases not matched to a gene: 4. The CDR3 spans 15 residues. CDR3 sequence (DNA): TGTGCCAGCAGCGTAGCGGGGACAGGAACCTACGAGCAGTACTTC. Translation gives CASSVAGTGTYEQYF.

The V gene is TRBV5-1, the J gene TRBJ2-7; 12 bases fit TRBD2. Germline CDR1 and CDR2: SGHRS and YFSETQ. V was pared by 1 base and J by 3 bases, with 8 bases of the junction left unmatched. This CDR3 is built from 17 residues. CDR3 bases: TGCGCCAGCAGCTTGTCGGCTAGCGGGGGGGCTGGCTACGAGCAGTACTTC. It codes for CASSLSASGGAGYEQYF.

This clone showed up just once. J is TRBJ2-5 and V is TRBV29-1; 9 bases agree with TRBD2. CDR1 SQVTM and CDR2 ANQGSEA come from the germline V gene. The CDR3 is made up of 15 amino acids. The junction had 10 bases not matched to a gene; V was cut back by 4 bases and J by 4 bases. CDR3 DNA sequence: TGCAGCGTTGGACGCGGGGGGGCCGTGGTAGAGACCCAGTACTTC. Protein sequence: CSVGRGGAVVETQYF.

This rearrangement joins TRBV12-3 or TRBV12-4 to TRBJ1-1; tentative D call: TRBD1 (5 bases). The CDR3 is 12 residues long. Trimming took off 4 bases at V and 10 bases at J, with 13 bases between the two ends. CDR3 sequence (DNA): TGTGCCAGCAGTTGGACGGCTCAGGGAGCTTTCTTT. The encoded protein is CASSWTAQGAFF.

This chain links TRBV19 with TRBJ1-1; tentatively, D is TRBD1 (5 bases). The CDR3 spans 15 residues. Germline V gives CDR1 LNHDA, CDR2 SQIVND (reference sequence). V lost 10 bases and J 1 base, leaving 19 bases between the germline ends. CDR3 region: CATTSQGRANTEAFF. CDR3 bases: TGTGCCACTACATCCCAGGGCCGTGCGAACACTGAAGCTTTCTTT.

CDR3 in DNA: TGCGCCAGCAGCAGGACAGGGTTGGATTCACCCCTCCACTTT. Translated, it gives CASSRTGLDSPLHF. The gene calls are TRBV5-1 and TRBJ1-6, with TRBD1 identical over 8 bases. Trimming removed 4 bases from V and 8 bases from J; junction bases left unmatched: 5. The V gene's germline CDR1 is SGHRS and CDR2 YFSETQ. CDR3 length equals 14 residues.

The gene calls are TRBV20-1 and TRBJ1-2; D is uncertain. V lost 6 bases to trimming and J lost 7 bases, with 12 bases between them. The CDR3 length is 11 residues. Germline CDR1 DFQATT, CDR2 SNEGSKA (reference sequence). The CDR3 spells CSAPEGSGYTF. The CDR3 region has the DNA TGCAGTGCCCCCGAGGGTTCTGGCTACACCTTC.

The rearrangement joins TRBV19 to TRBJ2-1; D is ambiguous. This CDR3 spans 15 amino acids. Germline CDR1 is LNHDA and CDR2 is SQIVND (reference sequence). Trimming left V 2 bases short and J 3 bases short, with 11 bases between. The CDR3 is CASSITPLHYNEQFF. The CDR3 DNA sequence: TGTGCCAGTAGTATAACACCTCTCCACTACAATGAGCAGTTCTTC.